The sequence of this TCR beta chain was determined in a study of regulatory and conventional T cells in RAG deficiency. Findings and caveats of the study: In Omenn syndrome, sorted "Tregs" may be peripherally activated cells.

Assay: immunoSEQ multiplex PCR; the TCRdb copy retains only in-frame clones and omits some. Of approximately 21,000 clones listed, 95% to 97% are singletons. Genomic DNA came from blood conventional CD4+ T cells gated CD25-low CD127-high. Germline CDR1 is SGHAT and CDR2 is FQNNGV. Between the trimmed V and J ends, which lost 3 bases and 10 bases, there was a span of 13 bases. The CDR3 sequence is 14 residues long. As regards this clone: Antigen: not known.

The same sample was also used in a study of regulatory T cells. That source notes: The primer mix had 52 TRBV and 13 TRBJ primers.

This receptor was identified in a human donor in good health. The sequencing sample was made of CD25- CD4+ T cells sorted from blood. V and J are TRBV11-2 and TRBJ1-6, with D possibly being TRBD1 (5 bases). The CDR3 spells CASSFGRVESPLHF. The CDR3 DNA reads TGTGCCAGCAGCTTTGGCAGGGTCGAATCACCCCTCCACTTT.